Sequencing of this T cell receptor (beta chain) was carried out in a study of Graves' ophthalmopathy and Graves' hyperthyroidism. Study details: The authors collected peripheral blood at initial diagnosis, before any treatment. Study findings and constraints: The blood repertoire also included most expanded thyroid clonotypes above 0.001 frequency. Built on 13 signatures, a model told ophthalmopathy apart from stable hyperthyroidism with about 85% sensitivity and approximately 81% specificity.

This clonotype showed up many times. Its antigen is undetermined. The study amplified TCR beta CDR3 regions using RNA transcripts. HTBI-primed first-round RT-PCR preceded second-round multiplex PCR. TCRdb analysed the multiplex PCR reads with MiXCR anew, one entry per CDR3 protein. The sample holds 150,000 to 200,000 distinct CDR3 sequences, about two fifths seen once. With a duration under 3 months, ophthalmopathy in the donors showed moderate-to-severe activity, CAS ≥3 and NOSPECS ≥4. The receptor comes from a man aged 30 to 45 with Graves' ophthalmopathy. Sequenced: peripheral blood.

CDR3 nucleotide sequence: TGTGCCAGTCTCAGGGACGGAAACACCGGGGAGCTGTTTTTT. Residues: CASLRDGNTGELFF. This chain connects TRBV19 to TRBJ2-2; D is tentatively TRBD1 or TRBD2 (5 bases each). CDR3 length: 14 residues. The V and J ends lost 8 bases and 2 bases respectively, with 12 bases between them. The germline V gene has CDR1 LNHDA and CDR2 SQIVND (reference sequence).